There are many counts of the clone carrying this T cell receptor (beta chain). This specimen comes from a study of CD8 T cells in ankylosing spondylitis. Germline CDR1 WSHSY, CDR2 SAAADI. The CDR3 is 15 residues long. Trimming removed 8 bases from V and 0 bases from J; junction bases left unmatched: 4. TCRdb itself ran the 5' RACE reads through MiXCR, one entry per CDR3 protein. This table has 240,000 or so distinct CDR3 sequences, about 11% appearing once. V is TRBV10-2 and J is TRBJ2-2; TRBD2 matches 9 bases. The sequenced sample consisted of blood, either unsorted or a sorted T cell fraction (not recorded which). The receptor was derived from a male donor with ankylosing spondylitis or in good health (not recorded which). In DNA form, the CDR3 reads TGCGCCAGCCGCCTAGCGGGACCGAACACCGGGGAGCTGTTTTTT. Translated: CASRLAGPNTGELFF.